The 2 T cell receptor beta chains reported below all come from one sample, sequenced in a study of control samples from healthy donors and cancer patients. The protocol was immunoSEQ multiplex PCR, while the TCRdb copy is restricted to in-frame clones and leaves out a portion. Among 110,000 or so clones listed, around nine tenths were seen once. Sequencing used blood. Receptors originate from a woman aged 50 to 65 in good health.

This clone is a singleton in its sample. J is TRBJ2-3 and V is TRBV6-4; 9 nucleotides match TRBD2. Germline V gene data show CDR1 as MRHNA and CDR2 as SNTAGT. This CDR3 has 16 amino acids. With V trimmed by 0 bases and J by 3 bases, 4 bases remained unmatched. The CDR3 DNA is TGTGCCAGCAGTGACTCTAGCGGGGGTATTACAGATACGCAGTATTTT. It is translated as CASSDSSGGITDTQYF.

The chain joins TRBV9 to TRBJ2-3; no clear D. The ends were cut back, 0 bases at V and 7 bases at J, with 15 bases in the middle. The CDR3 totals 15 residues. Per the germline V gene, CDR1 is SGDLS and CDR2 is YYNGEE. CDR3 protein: CASSVGDGLPYTQYF. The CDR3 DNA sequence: TGTGCCAGCAGCGTAGGTGACGGGCTTCCCTATACGCAGTATTTT.